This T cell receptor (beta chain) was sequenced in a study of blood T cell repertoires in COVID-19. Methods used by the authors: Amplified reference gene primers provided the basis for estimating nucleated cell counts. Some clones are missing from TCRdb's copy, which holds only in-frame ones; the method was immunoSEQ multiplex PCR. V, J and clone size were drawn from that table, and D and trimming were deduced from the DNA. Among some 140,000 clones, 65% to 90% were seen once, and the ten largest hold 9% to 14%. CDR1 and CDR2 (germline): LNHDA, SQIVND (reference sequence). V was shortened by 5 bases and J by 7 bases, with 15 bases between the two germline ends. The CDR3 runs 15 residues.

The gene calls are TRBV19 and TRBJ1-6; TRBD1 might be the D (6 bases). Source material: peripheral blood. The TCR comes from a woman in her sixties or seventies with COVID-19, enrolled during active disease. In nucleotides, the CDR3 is TGTGCCAGTAGTTCGTTAACAGGGAACAATTCACCCCTCCACTTT. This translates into CASSSLTGNNSPLHF.